The 3 T cell receptor beta chains listed next were all sequenced from one sample in a study of blood T cell repertoires in COVID-19. Some clones are missing from TCRdb's copy, which holds only in-frame ones; the method was immunoSEQ multiplex PCR. The top ten clones hold roughly 15% of a sample with 50,000 or so clones, approximately 85% of them seen once. Sequenced material: peripheral blood. Receptors were obtained from a human donor in a cohort sampled during active COVID-19.

The V and J genes are TRBV30 and TRBJ1-2; the D gene is possibly TRBD1 (5 bases). Germline CDR1 is GTSNPN and CDR2 is SVGIG (reference sequence). CDR3 length equals 14 residues. The V end lost 2 bases, the J end lost 7 bases, and 17 bases lay between the germline ends. In nucleotides, the CDR3 is TGTGCCTGGAGTCTGGCAGGGCAAATCGGTGGCTACACCTTC. It codes for CAWSLAGQIGGYTF.

The rearrangement uses TRBV9 and TRBJ2-5; 9 nucleotides line up with TRBD2. The CDR3 extends over 14 amino acids. The J segment lost 8 bases and the V segment lost 1 base, leaving 6 bases of the junction unmatched. Germline V lookup: CDR1 SGDLS, CDR2 YYNGEE. The DNA for the CDR3 is TGTGCCAGCAGCGTAAGTCTAGCGGGACGAACCCAGTACTTC. The encoded protein is CASSVSLAGRTQYF.

The chain uses TRBV29-1 and TRBJ2-7; TRBD2 agrees at 7 bases. Germline CDR1 SQVTM, CDR2 ANQGSEA. Trimming removed 0 bases from V and 6 bases from J; junction bases left unmatched: 8. This CDR3 is built from 14 residues. The CDR3 sequence: CSVEDGLGIFEQYF. CDR3 sequence (DNA): TGCAGCGTTGAAGACGGACTAGGAATTTTCGAGCAGTACTTC.